This T cell receptor (beta chain) is from a study of shared clonotypes between healthy human individuals. Whole-study context: CD4 naive cells filled three plates per donor, CD4 memory three, CD8 naive two and CD8 memory one.

General study results and limits: Memory subsets generally showed lower estimated richness than naive subsets. Shared clonotypes: roughly 4.5% naive CD4, around 3.7% naive CD8, around 2.2% memory CD4, 0.4% to 0.45% memory CD8.

The method was immunoSEQ multiplex PCR; TCRdb's version includes in-frame clones alone and lacks a portion of them. The sample records 950,000 to 1,300,000 clones, around 76% being singletons. Losses at the gene ends were 3 bases for V and 12 bases for J; bases not matched to a gene: 8. The CDR3 covers 13 residues. Germline loops: CDR1 GTSNPN, CDR2 SVGIG (reference sequence). A remark on this clone: The target antigen is unknown.

The TCR sequence derives from a man between 18 and 35 years old in good health. The chain joins TRBV30 to TRBJ1-6, with 7 bases fitting TRBD1. Input material: memory CD4+ T cells sorted from blood. As for subset: CD45RA-negative fraction. CDR3 in amino acids: CAWSMGTDRPLHF. The CDR3, as DNA: TGTGCCTGGAGCATGGGGACAGACAGACCCCTCCACTTT. The full variable domain, completed using reference TRBV30 and TRBJ1-6, is SQTIHQWPATLVQPVGSPLSLECTVEGTSNPNLYWYRQAAGRGLQLLFYSVGIGQISSEVPQNLSASRPQDRQFILSSKKLLLSDSGFYLCAWSMGTDRPLHFGNGTRLTVT.